Below, 14 T cell receptor beta chains from the same sample are listed, as sequenced in a study of neoadjuvant anti-PD-1 for oral cavity cancer. Time point described: after neoadjuvant nivolumab, at surgical resection. Data came from immunoSEQ multiplex PCR; TCRdb stores just in-frame clones and leaves some out. Of about 39,000 clones in the sample, about three quarters were seen once. Sequenced here: PBMCs, sampled after nivolumab (anti-PD-1) treatment. The receptor set was obtained from a person aged 35-80 years with oral cavity squamous cell carcinoma.

For this clone: The sample has other DNA sequences that encode this CDR3 too. The chain joins TRBV6-5 to TRBJ2-6; D uncertain. The CDR3 totals 14 residues. Germline CDR1 is MNHEY and CDR2 is SVGAGI. V was clipped by 6 bases and J by 0 bases, with 6 bases between them. The CDR3 DNA sequence: TGTGCCAGCAGGGTTGGCTCTGGGGCCAACGTCCTGACTTTC. Translated: CASRVGSGANVLTF.

The V gene is TRBV22-1, the J gene TRBJ1-1. TRBV22-1 is recorded as a pseudogene. This CDR3 region has 14 residues. In DNA form, the CDR3 reads TGTCCTGGGAGCGCACAACGGATGAACACTGAAGCTTTCTTT. This translates into CPGSAQRMNTEAFF.

The chain is built from TRBV5-4 and TRBJ1-5, with no clear D. The germline gives CDR1 SGHNT, CDR2 YYREEE (reference sequence). There are 12 residues in the CDR3. Trimming cost V 2 bases and J 9 bases, with 9 bases left between them. The CDR3 spells CASSLGEGPQHF. CDR3 bases: TGTGCCAGCAGCTTAGGAGAGGGGCCCCAGCATTTT. Supplemented by reference TRBV5-4 and TRBJ1-5, the full variable domain reads ETGVTQSPTHLIKTRGQQVTLRCSSQSGHNTVSWYQQALGQGPQFIFQYYREEENGRGNFPPRFSGLQFPNYSSELNVNALELDDSALYLCASSLGEGPQHFGDGTRLSIL.

V gene TRBV10-1 combines with J gene TRBJ2-2; 9 bases line up with TRBD2. J gave up 7 bases and V 6 bases, and 6 bases lay outside the gene matches. Germline V gene data show CDR1 as WNHNN and CDR2 as SYGVQD (reference sequence). The CDR3 is 14 amino acids. The CDR3 loop is CASSPGLAGGELFF. The CDR3 nucleotides are TGCGCCAGCAGCCCGGGACTAGCTGGCGGGGAGCTGTTTTTT.

V usage is TRBV11-2 and J usage is TRBJ1-1; perhaps TRBD1 as D (5 bases). Per the germline V gene, CDR1 is SGHAT and CDR2 is FQNNGV. V was trimmed by 3 bases and J by 0 bases, leaving 20 bases between them. This CDR3 has 18 amino acids. CDR3 coding DNA: TGTGCCAGCAGCTTGACGACTGGGCTGGGGCTCATGAACACTGAAGCTTTCTTT. This sequence encodes CASSLTTGLGLMNTEAFF.

This clone was recorded only once. This rearrangement joins TRBV2 to TRBJ1-1; TRBD1 might be the D (5 bases). CDR1 is SNHLY and CDR2 is FYNNEI in the germline V gene. Between the trimmed V and J ends, which lost 3 bases and 5 bases, there was a span of 16 bases. The CDR3 has 15 residues. The CDR3 DNA reads as TGTGCCAGCAGTGAGTTGGAACAGGAGAGGACTGAAGCTTTCTTT. Protein product: CASSELEQERTEAFF.

The rearrangement joins TRBV6-1 to TRBJ1-1; unclear D gene. CDR1 and CDR2 from the germline V gene are MNHNS and SASEGT. The CDR3 is made up of 12 amino acids. Trimming took 6 bases from V and 7 from J, leaving 12 bases between them. This CDR3 is CASRERTGEAFF. The CDR3 DNA sequence: TGTGCCAGCAGGGAACGTACGGGTGAAGCTTTCTTT.

This rearrangement joins TRBV28 to TRBJ1-1; 7 bases line up with TRBD1. This CDR3 is 15 amino acids long. J gave up 1 base and V 8 bases, and 10 bases lay outside the gene matches. Germline V CDR1 and CDR2: MDHEN, SYDVKM. CDR3 in DNA: TGTGCCAGCGGGGACAGACAGGGAGCGAACACTGAAGCTTTCTTT. It is translated as CASGDRQGANTEAFF.

This clone was picked up one time. This chain's CDR3 is CASSERGVQETQYF. In DNA form, the CDR3 reads TGTGCCAGCAGTGAGAGGGGGGTCCAAGAGACCCAGTACTTC. The rearrangement joins TRBV28 to TRBJ2-5; D is possibly TRBD1 or TRBD2 (6 bases each). Trimming pared 5 bases from V and 1 base from J, leaving 11 bases between. This CDR3 comprises 14 residues. Germline lookup yields CDR1 MDHEN and CDR2 SYDVKM.

The chain joins TRBV29-1 to TRBJ1-2; 7 nucleotides match TRBD1. The CDR3 spans 18 residues. CDR1 is SQVTM and CDR2 is ANQGSEA in the germline V gene. Trimming at V came to 1 base and at J to 8 bases, leaving 22 bases not matched to a gene. The CDR3 loop reads CSVEVPGGSSTGEEGYTF. In DNA form, the CDR3 reads TGCAGCGTTGAAGTCCCCGGGGGATCCTCAACAGGGGAAGAAGGCTACACCTTC.

The rearrangement joins TRBV5-1 to TRBJ1-1; tentatively, D is TRBD1 (6 bases). Trimming took off 4 bases at V and 7 bases at J, with 11 bases between the two ends. Germline V CDR1 and CDR2: SGHRS, YFSETQ. CDR3 length: 12 residues. This CDR3 reads CASSHGQNEAFF. Here the CDR3 DNA reads TGCGCCAGCAGCCACGGACAGAATGAAGCTTTCTTT.

The chain couples TRBV6-6 to TRBJ2-2; 11 positions agree with TRBD2. The V segment lost 0 bases and the J segment 6 bases; nucleotides outside the gene matches: 3. This CDR3 comprises 16 residues. CDR1 and CDR2 from the germline V gene are MNHNY and SVGAGI (reference sequence). The DNA of the CDR3 is TGTGCCAGCAGTTACTCGACTAGCGGGAATCCCGGGGAGCTGTTTTTT. Amino acid sequence: CASSYSTSGNPGELFF.

This chain connects TRBV5-1 to TRBJ2-7; TRBD2 is a possible D gene (7 bases). Trimming shortened V by 7 bases and J by 4 bases, and 15 bases separated the two germline ends. The CDR3 covers 13 residues. Germline-derived CDR1 and CDR2 are SGHRS and YFSETQ. DNA of the CDR3: TGCGCCAGCCGGCCGGGGGGCGGGTACGAGCAGTACTTC. It codes for CASRPGGGYEQYF.

The gene calls are TRBV6-1 and TRBJ2-1; 9 bases fit TRBD2. Germline assignment: CDR1 MNHNS and CDR2 SASEGT. J was trimmed by 5 bases and V by 7 bases; bases with no gene match: 9. CDR3 length: 15 amino acids. The CDR3 sequence is CASTQGSGGNNEQFF. CDR3 nucleotide sequence: TGTGCCAGCACTCAGGGGAGCGGGGGGAACAATGAGCAGTTCTTC.